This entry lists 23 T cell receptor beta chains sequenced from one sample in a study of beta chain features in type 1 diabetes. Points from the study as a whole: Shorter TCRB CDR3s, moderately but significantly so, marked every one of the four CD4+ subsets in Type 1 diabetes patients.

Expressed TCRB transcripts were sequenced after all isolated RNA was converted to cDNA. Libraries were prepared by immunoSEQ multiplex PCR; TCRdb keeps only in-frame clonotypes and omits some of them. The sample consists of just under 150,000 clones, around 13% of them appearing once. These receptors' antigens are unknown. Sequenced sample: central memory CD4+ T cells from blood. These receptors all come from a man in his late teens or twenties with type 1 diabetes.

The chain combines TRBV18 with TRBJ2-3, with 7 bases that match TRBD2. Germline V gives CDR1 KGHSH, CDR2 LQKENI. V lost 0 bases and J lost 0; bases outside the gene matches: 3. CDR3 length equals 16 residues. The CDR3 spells CASSPPGLYSTDTQYF. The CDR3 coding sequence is TGTGCCAGCTCACCACCGGGACTATATAGCACAGATACGCAGTATTTT.

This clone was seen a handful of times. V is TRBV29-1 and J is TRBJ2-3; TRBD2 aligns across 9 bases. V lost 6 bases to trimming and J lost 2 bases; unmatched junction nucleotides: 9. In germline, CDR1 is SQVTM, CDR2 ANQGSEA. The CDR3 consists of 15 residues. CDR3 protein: CSVRLAENPTDTQYF. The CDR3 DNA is TGCAGCGTGAGACTAGCGGAGAACCCCACAGATACGCAGTATTTT.

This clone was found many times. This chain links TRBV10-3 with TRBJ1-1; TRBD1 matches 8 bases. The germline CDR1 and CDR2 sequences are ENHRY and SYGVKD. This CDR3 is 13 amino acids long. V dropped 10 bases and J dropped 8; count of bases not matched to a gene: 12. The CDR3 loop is CATSSEGQGEAFF. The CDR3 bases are TGTGCCACCTCATCTGAAGGACAGGGAGAAGCTTTCTTT.

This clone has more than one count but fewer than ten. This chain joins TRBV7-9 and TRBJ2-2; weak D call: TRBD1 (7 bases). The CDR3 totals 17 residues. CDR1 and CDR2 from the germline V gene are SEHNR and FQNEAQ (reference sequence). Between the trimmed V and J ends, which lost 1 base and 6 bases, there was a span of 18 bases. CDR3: CASSLDRGGPSAGELFF. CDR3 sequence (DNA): TGTGCCAGCAGCTTAGACAGGGGAGGCCCTTCAGCCGGGGAGCTGTTTTTT.

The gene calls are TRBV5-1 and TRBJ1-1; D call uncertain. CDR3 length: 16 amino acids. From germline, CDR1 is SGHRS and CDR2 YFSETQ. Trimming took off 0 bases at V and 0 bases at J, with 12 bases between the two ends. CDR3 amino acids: CASSLGFGVMNTEAFF. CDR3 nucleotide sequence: TGCGCCAGCAGCTTGGGCTTCGGCGTTATGAACACTGAAGCTTTCTTT.

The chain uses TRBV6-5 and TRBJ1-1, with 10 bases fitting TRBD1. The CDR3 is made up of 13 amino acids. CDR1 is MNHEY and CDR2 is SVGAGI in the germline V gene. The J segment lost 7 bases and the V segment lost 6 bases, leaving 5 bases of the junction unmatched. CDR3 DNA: TGTGCCAGCAGAACCGGGACAGGGGTTGAAGCTTTCTTT. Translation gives CASRTGTGVEAFF.

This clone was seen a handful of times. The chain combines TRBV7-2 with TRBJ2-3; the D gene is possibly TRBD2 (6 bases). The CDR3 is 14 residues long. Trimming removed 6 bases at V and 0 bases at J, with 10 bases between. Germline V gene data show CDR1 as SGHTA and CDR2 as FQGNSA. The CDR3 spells CASRAGGSTDTQYF. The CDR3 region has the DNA TGTGCCAGCAGGGCCGGGGGTAGCACAGATACGCAGTATTTT.

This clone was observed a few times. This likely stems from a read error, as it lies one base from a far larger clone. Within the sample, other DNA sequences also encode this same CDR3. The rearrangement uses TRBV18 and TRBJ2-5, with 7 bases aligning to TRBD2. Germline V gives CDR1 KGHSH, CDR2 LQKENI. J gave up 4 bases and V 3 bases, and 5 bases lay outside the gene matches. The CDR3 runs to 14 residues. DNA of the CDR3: TGTGCCAGCTCACCGCGGGGGAGTGGAGAGACCCAGTACTTC. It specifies CASSPRGSGETQYF.

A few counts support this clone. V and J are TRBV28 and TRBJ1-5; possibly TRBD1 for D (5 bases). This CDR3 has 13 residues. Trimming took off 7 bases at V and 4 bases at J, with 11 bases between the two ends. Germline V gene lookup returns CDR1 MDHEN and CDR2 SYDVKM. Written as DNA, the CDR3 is TGTGCCAGCATGGGCGGGGGGAATCAGCCCCAGCATTTT. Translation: CASMGGGNQPQHF.

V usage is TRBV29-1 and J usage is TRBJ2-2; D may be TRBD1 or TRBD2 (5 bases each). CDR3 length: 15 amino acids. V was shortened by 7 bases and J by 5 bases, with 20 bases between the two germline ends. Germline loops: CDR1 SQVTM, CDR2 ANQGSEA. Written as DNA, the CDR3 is TGCAGCGCCAAACCGGGGACGGGGTCGACCGGGGAGCTGTTTTTT. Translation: CSAKPGTGSTGELFF.

Written as DNA, the CDR3 is TGTGCCAGCCTCAGGGGAGGAGGCTATGGCTACACCTTC. It yields the protein CASLRGGGYGYTF. V usage is TRBV6-5 and J usage is TRBJ1-2, with D perhaps matching TRBD1 (6 bases). V lost 8 bases and J lost 4, with 14 bases in between. This CDR3 comprises 13 residues. Looked up from germline, CDR1 is MNHEY and CDR2 is SVGAGI.

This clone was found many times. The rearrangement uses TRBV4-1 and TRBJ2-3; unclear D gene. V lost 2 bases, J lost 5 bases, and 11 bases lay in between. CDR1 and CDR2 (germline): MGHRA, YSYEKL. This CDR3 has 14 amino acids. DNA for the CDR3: TGCGCCAGCAGCCAAAGGGTGTTTCAAGATACGCAGTATTTT. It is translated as CASSQRVFQDTQYF.

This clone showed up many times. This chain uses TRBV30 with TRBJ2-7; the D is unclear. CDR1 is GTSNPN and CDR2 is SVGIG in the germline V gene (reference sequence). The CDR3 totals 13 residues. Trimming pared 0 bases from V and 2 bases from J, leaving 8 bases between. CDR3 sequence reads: CAWSVLAAYEQYF. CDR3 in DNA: TGTGCCTGGAGTGTACTGGCAGCCTACGAGCAGTACTTC.

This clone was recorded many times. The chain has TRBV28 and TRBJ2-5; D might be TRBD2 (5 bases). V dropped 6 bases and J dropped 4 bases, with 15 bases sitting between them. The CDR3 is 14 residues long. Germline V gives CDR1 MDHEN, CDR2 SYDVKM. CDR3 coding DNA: TGTGCCAGCAGCCCCACCGCAGGAGGAGAGACCCAGTACTTC. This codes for CASSPTAGGETQYF.

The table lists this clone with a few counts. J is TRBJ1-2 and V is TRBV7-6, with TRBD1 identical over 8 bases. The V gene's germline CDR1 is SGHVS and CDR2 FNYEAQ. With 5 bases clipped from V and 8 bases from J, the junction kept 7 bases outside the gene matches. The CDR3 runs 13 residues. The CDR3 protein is CASSPQDREGYTF. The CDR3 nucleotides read TGTGCCAGCAGCCCCCAGGACAGGGAGGGCTACACCTTC.

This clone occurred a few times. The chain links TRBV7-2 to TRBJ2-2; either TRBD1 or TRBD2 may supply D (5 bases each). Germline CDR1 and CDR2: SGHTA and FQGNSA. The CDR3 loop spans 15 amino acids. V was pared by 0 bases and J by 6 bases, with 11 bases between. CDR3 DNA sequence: TGTGCCAGCAGCTTAGCGGGGGATTTATCCGGGGAGCTGTTTTTT. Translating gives CASSLAGDLSGELFF.

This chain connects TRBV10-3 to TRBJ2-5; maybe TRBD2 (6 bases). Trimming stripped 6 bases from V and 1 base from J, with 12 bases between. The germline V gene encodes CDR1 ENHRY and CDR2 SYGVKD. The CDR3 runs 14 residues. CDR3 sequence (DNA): TGTGCCATCAGGACGACCGGGAGCCAAGAGACCCAGTACTTC. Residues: CAIRTTGSQETQYF.

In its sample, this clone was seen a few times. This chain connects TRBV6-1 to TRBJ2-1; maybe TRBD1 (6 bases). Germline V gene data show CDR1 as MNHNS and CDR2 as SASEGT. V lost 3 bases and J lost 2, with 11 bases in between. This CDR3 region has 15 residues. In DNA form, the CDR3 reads TGTGCCAGCAGTGACCCCGGGACAACCTACAATGAGCAGTTCTTC. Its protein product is CASSDPGTTYNEQFF.

The CDR3 DNA follows: TGCGCCAGCAGCGTAGACAGGGGATCGAACACAGATACGCAGTATTTT. Amino acid sequence: CASSVDRGSNTDTQYF. The chain couples TRBV5-1 to TRBJ2-3; 8 nucleotides line up with TRBD1. Germline V CDR1 and CDR2: SGHRS, YFSETQ. The CDR3 totals 16 residues. V lost 4 bases to trimming and J lost 2 bases; unmatched junction nucleotides: 9.

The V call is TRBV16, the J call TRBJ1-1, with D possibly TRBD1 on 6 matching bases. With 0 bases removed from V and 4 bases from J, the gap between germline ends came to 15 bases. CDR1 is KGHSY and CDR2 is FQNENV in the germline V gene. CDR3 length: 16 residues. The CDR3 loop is CASSQSPQGTGTEAFF. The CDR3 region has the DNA TGTGCCAGCAGCCAATCCCCCCAGGGGACGGGCACTGAAGCTTTCTTT.

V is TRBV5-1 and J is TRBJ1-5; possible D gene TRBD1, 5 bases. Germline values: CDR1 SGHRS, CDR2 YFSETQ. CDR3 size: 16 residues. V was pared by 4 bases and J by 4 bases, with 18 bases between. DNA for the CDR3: TGCGCCAGCAGCCCCGGTGGGGACGGAGTTAATCAGCCCCAGCATTTT. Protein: CASSPGGDGVNQPQHF.

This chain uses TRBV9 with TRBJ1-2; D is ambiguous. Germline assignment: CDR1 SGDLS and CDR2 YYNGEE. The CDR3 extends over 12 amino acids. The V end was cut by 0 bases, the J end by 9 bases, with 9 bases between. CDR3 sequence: CASSVDGDRYTF. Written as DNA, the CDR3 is TGTGCCAGCAGCGTAGACGGAGATCGCTACACCTTC. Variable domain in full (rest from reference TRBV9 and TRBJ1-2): DSGVTQTPKHLITATGQRVTLRCSPRSGDLSVYWYQQSLDQGLQFLIQYYNGEERAKGNILERFSAQQFPDLHSELNLSSLELGDSALYFCASSVDGDRYTFGSGTRLTVV.

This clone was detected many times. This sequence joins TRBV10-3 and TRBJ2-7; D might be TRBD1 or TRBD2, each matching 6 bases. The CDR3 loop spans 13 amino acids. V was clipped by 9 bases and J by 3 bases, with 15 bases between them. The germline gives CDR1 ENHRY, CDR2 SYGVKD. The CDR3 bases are TGTGCCATACGGGGGCCCTCCGACTACGAGCAGTACTTC. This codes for CAIRGPSDYEQYF.